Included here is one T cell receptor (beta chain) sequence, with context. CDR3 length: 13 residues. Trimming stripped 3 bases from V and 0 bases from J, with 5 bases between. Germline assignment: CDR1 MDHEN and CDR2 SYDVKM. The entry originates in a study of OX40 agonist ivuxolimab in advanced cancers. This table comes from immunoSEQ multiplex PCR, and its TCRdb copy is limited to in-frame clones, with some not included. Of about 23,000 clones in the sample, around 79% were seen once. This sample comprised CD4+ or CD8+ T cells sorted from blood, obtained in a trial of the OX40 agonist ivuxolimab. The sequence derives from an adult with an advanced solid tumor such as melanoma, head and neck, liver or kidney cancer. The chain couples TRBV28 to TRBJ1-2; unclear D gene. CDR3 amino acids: CASSFGTNYGYTF. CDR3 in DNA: TGTGCCAGCAGTTTCGGAACTAACTATGGCTACACCTTC.